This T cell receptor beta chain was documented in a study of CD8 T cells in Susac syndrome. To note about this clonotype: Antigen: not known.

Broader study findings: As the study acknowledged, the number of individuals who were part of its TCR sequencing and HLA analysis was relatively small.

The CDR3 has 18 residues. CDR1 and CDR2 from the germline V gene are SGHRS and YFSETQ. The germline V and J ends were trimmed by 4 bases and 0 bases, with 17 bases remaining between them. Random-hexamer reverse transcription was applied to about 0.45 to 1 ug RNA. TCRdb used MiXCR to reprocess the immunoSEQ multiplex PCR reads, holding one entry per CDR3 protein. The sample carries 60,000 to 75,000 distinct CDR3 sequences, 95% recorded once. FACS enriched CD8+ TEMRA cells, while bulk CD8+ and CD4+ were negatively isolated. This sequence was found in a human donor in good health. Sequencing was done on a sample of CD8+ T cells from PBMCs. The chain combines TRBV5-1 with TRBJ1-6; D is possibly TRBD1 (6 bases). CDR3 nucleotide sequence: TGCGCCAGCAGCCCCAGGGGATCCGGAAGCTCCTATAATTCACCCCTCCACTTT. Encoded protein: CASSPRGSGSSYNSPLHF.